The text below deals with one TCR beta chain. Its matching antigen is unknown. The source of the sample is a study of T cell responses to AZD1222 COVID-19 vaccine. Study-wide findings and caveats: At baseline, just a handful of AZD1222 recipients tested seropositive.

The CDR3 spans 14 residues. Per the germline V gene, CDR1 is MNHEY and CDR2 is SVGAGI. Trimming took off 4 bases at V and 2 bases at J, with 9 bases between the two ends. Repertoires were generated with immunoSEQ multiplex PCR, while TCRdb's copy carries only in-frame clones and drops some. The sample consists of some 86,000 clones, more than 75% of them appearing once. The V call is TRBV6-5, the J call TRBJ1-3, with no clear D. The material sequenced was peripheral blood, taken on day 0 of AZD1222 vaccination. The sequence was collected from an adult in good health. The CDR3 bases are TGTGCCAGCAGTTCGCCGGGAGCTGGAAACACCATATATTTT. Translating gives CASSSPGAGNTIYF.